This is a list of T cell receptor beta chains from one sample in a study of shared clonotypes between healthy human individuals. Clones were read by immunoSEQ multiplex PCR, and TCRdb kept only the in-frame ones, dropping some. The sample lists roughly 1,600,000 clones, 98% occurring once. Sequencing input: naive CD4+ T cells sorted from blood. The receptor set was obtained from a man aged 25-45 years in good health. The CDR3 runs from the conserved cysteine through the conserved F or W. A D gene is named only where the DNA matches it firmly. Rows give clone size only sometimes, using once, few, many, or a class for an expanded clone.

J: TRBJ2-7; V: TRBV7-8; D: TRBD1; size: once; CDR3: CASSYRDRTYEQYF; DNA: TGTGCCAGCAGCTATCGGGACAGGACCTACGAGCAGTACTTC
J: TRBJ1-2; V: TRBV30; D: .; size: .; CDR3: CACGKSPGYGYTF; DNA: TGTGCCTGCGGCAAGAGCCCTGGCTATGGCTACACCTTC
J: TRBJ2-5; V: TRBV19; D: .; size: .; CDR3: CASSMRDLKGTQYF; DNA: TGTGCCAGTAGTATGAGGGACCTTAAAGGCACCCAGTACTTC
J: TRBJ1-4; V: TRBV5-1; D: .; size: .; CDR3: CASSISRTANEKLFF; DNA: TGCGCCAGCAGCATCTCCCGGACAGCTAATGAAAAACTGTTTTTT
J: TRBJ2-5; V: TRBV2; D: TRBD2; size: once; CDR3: CARVAGEETQYF; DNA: TGTGCCAGAGTAGCGGGAGAAGAGACCCAGTACTTC
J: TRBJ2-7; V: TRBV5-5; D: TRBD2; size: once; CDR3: CASSLVGAGGGEQYF; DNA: TGTGCCAGCAGCTTGGTAGGTGCGGGAGGGGGAGAGCAGTACTTC
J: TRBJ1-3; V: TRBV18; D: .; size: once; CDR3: CASSPITGFENTIYF; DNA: TGTGCCAGCTCACCAATTACAGGGTTTGAAAACACCATATATTTT
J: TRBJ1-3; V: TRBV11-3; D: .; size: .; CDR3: CASSYSRSPRGNTIYF; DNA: TGTGCCAGCAGCTACTCCAGGTCCCCGAGAGGAAACACCATATATTTT
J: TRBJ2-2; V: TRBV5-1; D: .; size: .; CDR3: CASSPKGVWELFF; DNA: TGCGCCAGCAGCCCCAAGGGTGTCTGGGAGCTGTTTTTT
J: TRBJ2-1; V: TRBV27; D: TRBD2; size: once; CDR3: CASSLRAGAMDEQFF; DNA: TGTGCCAGCAGTTTAAGAGCGGGAGCTATGGATGAGCAGTTCTTC
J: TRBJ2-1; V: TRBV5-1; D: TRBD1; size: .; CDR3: CASSTNPGQGNEQFF; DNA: TGCGCCAGCAGCACTAACCCGGGACAGGGCAATGAGCAGTTCTTC
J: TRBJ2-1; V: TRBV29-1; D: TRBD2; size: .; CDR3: CSVSPPPGGSRAYNEQFF; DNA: TGCAGCGTTTCCCCCCCGCCGGGCGGGAGTCGGGCCTACAATGAGCAGTTCTTC
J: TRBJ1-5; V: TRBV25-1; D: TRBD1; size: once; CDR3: CASRGQGDQPQHF; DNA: TGTGCCAGCCGGGGACAGGGTGATCAGCCCCAGCATTTT
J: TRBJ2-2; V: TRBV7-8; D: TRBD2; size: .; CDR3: CASSSRAGRAGGELFF; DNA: TGTGCCAGCAGCTCTCGAGCCGGGAGGGCCGGCGGGGAGCTGTTTTTT
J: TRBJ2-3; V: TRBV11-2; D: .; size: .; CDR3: CASSLNPADTQYF; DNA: TGTGCCAGCAGCTTAAACCCGGCAGATACGCAGTATTTT
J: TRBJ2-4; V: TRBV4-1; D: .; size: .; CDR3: CASSQDRDGAKNIQYF; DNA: TGCGCCAGCAGCCAAGATCGGGACGGGGCCAAAAACATTCAGTACTTC
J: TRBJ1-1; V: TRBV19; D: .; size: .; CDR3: CASSIGPPGAGTEAFF; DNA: TGTGCCAGTAGTATAGGCCCCCCAGGGGCCGGTACTGAAGCTTTCTTT
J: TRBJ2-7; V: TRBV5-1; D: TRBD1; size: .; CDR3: CASSLAGDSYEQYF; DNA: TGCGCCAGCAGCTTGGCCGGGGACAGCTACGAGCAGTACTTC
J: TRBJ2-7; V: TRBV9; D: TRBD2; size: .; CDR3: CASSVAAGGPLEQYF; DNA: TGTGCCAGCAGCGTAGCGGCGGGAGGGCCATTGGAGCAGTACTTC
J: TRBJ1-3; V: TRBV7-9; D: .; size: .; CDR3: CASQGTSSGNTIYF; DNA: TGTGCCAGTCAGGGGACGAGCTCTGGAAACACCATATATTTT
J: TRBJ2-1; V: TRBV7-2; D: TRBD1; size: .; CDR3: CASSPHRGYNEQFF; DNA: TGTGCCAGCAGCCCACACAGGGGCTACAATGAGCAGTTCTTC
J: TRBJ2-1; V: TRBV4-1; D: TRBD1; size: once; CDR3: CASSPTGAPFSREQFF; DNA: TGCGCCAGCAGCCCGACAGGGGCCCCTTTTTCACGTGAGCAGTTCTTC
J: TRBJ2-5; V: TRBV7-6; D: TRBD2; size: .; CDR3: CASNSKGGSGRAGETQYF; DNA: TGTGCCAGCAACTCAAAAGGGGGTAGCGGGAGGGCCGGAGAGACCCAGTACTTC
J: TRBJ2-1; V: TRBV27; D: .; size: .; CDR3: CASSSSGDNEQFF; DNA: TGTGCCAGCAGTTCGTCGGGGGACAATGAGCAGTTCTTC
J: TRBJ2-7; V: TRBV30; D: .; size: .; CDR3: CAQRAVGFEQYF; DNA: TGTGCCCAGAGGGCGGTGGGGTTCGAGCAGTACTTC
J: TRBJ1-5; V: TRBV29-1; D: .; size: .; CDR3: CSAGSSNQPQHF; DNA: TGCAGCGCGGGATCGTCCAATCAGCCCCAGCATTTT
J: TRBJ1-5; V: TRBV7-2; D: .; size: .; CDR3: CASSQGSFIGNQPQHF; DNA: TGTGCCAGCAGCCAAGGATCTTTTATTGGCAATCAGCCCCAGCATTTT
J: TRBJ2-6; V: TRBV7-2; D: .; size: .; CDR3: CAFNPGPRANVLTF; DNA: TGTGCTTTTAACCCGGGCCCACGAGCCAACGTCCTGACTTTC
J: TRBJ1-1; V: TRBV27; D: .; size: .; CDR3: CATRRGRTEAFF; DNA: TGTGCCACTCGAAGGGGGAGGACTGAAGCTTTCTTT
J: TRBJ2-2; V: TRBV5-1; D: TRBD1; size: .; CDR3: CASSLVQGDTGELFF; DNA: TGCGCCAGCAGCTTGGTCCAGGGGGATACCGGGGAGCTGTTTTTT
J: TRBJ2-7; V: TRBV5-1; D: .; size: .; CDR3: CASSLLQGGTYEQYF; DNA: TGCGCCAGCAGCTTGCTGCAGGGAGGTACCTACGAGCAGTACTTC
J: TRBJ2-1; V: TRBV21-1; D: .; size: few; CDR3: CASRLTLGFF; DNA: TGTGCCAGCAGATTGACTTTGGGGTTCTTC
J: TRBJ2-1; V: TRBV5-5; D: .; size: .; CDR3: CASSLVGSSYNEQFF; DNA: TGTGCCAGCAGCTTGGTAGGGAGTTCCTACAATGAGCAGTTCTTC
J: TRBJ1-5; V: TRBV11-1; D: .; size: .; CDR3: CASSLVGDTYQPQHF; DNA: TGTGCCAGCAGCTTAGTAGGGGACACTTATCAGCCCCAGCATTTT
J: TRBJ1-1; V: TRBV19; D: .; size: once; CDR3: CASSRITGWPEAFF; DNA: TGTGCCAGTAGTAGGATCACCGGGTGGCCTGAAGCTTTCTTT
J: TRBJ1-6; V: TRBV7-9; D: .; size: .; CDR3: CASSPGTATKYNSPLHF; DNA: TGTGCCAGCAGCCCCGGGACCGCCACCAAATATAATTCACCCCTCCACTTT
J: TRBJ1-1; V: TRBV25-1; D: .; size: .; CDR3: CASARSLPGTEAFF; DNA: TGTGCCAGCGCGAGAAGCCTTCCGGGCACTGAAGCTTTCTTT
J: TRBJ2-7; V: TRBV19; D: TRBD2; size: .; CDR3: CASSSAGLAYEQYF; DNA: TGTGCCAGTAGTTCGGCGGGACTAGCCTACGAGCAGTACTTC
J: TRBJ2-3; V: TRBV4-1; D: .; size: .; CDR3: CASSQGAPRDTQYF; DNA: TGCGCCAGCAGCCAAGGCGCGCCCAGGGACACGCAGTATTTT
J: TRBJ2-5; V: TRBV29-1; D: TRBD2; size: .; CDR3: CSTGLAEETQYF; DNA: TGCAGCACAGGACTAGCGGAAGAGACCCAGTACTTC
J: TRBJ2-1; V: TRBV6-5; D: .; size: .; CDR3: CASSYRTALSYNEQFF; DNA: TGTGCCAGCAGTTACCGGACAGCCCTCTCCTACAATGAGCAGTTCTTC
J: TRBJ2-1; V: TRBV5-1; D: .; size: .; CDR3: CASRWSTFNEQFF; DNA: TGCGCCAGCAGATGGTCGACCTTCAATGAGCAGTTCTTC
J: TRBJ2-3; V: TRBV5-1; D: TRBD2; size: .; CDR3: CASSANPSPGLAGADTQYF; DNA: TGCGCCAGCAGCGCAAACCCCTCACCGGGACTAGCGGGAGCAGATACGCAGTATTTT
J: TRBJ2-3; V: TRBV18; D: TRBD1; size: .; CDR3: CASSNGQGWTDTQYF; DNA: TGTGCCAGCTCAAACGGACAGGGTTGGACAGATACGCAGTATTTT
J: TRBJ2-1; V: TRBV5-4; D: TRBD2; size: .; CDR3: CASSPGTSDISYNEQFF; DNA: TGTGCCAGCAGCCCCGGGACTAGCGACATTTCCTACAATGAGCAGTTCTTC
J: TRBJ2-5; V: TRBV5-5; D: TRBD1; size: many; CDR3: CASSPMTGKETQYF; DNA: TGTGCCAGCAGCCCTATGACAGGGAAAGAGACCCAGTACTTC
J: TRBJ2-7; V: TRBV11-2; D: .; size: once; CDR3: CASSLGGRWQNYEQYF; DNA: TGTGCCAGCAGCTTAGGGGGCCGCTGGCAGAACTACGAGCAGTACTTC